Sequencing of this T cell receptor beta chain was carried out in a study of blood T cell repertoires in COVID-19. For the study at large: PBMCs, B-cell-depleted T cells, or T cells were the source of the cDNA or gDNA that made up the material.

The germline CDR1 and CDR2 sequences are GTSNPN and SVGIG (reference sequence). The CDR3 loop spans 13 amino acids. Trimming cost V 3 bases and J 6 bases, with 14 bases left between them. Per the study methods: Amplification from reference gene primers served as the basis for estimated nucleated cell counts. Some clones are missing from TCRdb's copy, which holds only in-frame ones; the method was immunoSEQ multiplex PCR. The V and J calls and the clone size are those of that table, but D and trimming were determined from the DNA. The sample records about 160,000 clones, roughly 80% being singletons. V is TRBV30 and J is TRBJ1-1; no firm D call. The material sequenced was peripheral blood. The source is a man in his fifties or sixties with acute or convalescent COVID-19. The CDR3 nucleotides read TGTGCCTGGAGCGTGTCTAGGTGGGCTGAAGCTTTCTTT. This sequence encodes CAWSVSRWAEAFF.